This T cell receptor beta chain was profiled in a study of blood T cell repertoires in COVID-19. The table came from immunoSEQ multiplex PCR; TCRdb's copy has only in-frame clones and leaves some out. Among about 140,000 clones listed, 76% were seen once. The J segment lost 4 bases and the V segment lost 4 bases, leaving 5 bases of the junction unmatched. This CDR3 has 15 residues. CDR1 SNHLY and CDR2 FYNNEI come from the germline V gene. The specimen sequenced was peripheral blood. The rearrangement links TRBV2 to TRBJ2-1; 9 nucleotides agree with TRBD1. The TCR comes from an elderly woman with active or convalescent COVID-19. CDR3 amino acids: CASSGPGQGYNEQFF. DNA for the CDR3: TGTGCCAGCAGTGGACCGGGACAGGGTTACAATGAGCAGTTCTTC.